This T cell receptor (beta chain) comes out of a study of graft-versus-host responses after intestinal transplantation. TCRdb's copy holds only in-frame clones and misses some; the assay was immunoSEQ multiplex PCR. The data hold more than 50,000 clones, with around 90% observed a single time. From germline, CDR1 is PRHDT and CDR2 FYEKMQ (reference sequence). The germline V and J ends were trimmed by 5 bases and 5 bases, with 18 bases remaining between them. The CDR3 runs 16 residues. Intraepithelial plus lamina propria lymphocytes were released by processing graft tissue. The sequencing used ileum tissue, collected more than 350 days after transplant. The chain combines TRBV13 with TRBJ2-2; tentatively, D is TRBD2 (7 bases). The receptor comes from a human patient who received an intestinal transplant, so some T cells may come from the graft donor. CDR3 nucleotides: TGTGCCAGCAGCGAGGCCGCCGGGGGGCGAACCGGGGAGCTGTTTTTT. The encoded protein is CASSEAAGGRTGELFF.